The present T cell receptor (beta chain) was sequenced within a study of shared clonotypes between healthy human individuals. Germline-derived CDR1 and CDR2 are SGHTS and YDEGEE. This CDR3 contains 17 residues. Sequencing used immunoSEQ multiplex PCR; TCRdb keeps in-frame clones, though not all of them. This table has 900,000 to 1,200,000 clones, about 84% appearing once. On this clone: A read error may produce the germline difference seen at one junction end. The sample has other DNA sequences that encode this CDR3 too.

The TCR was taken from a man aged 18 to 29 in good health. Some clones in this sample may be carry-over from other donors' samples. Material for sequencing was memory CD4+ T cells from PBMCs. Stated subset: CD45RA-negative fraction. The chain is built from TRBV5-8 and TRBJ2-1; 8 positions agree with TRBD2. The chain's CDR3 is CASSLVLAEISYNEQFF. The CDR3 nucleotides read TGTGCCAGTAGCTTGGTACTAGCGGAGATTTCCTACAATGAGCAGTTCTTC.